The rows below give T cell receptor beta chains drawn from one sample of a study of beta chain features in type 1 diabetes. Generated by immunoSEQ multiplex PCR, the TCRdb table keeps only in-frame clones and is missing some. The profile shows some 290,000 clones, roughly an eighth of them singletons. The sample taken for sequencing was naive CD4+ T cells from blood. These receptors came from a man aged 25 to 45 with type 1 diabetes. Both conserved end residues are part of each CDR3. D genes are given only for firm matches. Size is stated for part of the rows, as once, few or many counts, or as a class when the clone is expanded.

D gene: NA
V gene: TRBV25-1
clone size: few
J gene: TRBJ1-4
CDR3 protein: CASPRGSLNEKLFF
CDR3 DNA: TGTGCCAGCCCTAGGGGCAGCTTAAATGAAAAACTGTTTTTT

D gene: TRBD2
V gene: TRBV4-2
clone size: NA
J gene: TRBJ2-4
CDR3 protein: CASSRILRGPGGAKNIQYF
CDR3 DNA: TGTGCCAGCAGCCGAATACTACGAGGGCCGGGAGGAGCCAAAAACATTCAGTACTTC

D gene: NA
V gene: TRBV20-1
clone size: few
J gene: TRBJ2-7
CDR3 protein: CSAKTTGEQYF
CDR3 DNA: TGCAGTGCTAAGACCACGGGCGAGCAGTACTTC

D gene: TRBD1
V gene: TRBV2
clone size: few
J gene: TRBJ2-7
CDR3 protein: CASSPGTGVYEQYF
CDR3 DNA: TGTGCCAGCAGTCCCGGGACAGGGGTTTACGAGCAGTACTTC

D gene: NA
V gene: TRBV5-1
clone size: NA
J gene: TRBJ2-3
CDR3 protein: CASSLEASGTDTQYF
CDR3 DNA: TGCGCCAGCAGCTTGGAGGCTAGCGGCACAGATACGCAGTATTTT

D gene: NA
V gene: TRBV18
clone size: few
J gene: TRBJ1-2
CDR3 protein: CASSPTREDAGYTF
CDR3 DNA: TGTGCCAGCTCACCTACCAGGGAAGACGCTGGCTACACCTTC

D gene: TRBD2
V gene: TRBV28
clone size: NA
J gene: TRBJ2-7
CDR3 protein: CASSFPSGSSYEQYF
CDR3 DNA: TGTGCCAGCAGCTTCCCTAGCGGAAGCTCCTACGAGCAGTACTTC

D gene: TRBD2
V gene: TRBV28
clone size: few
J gene: TRBJ2-1
CDR3 protein: CASLAGGPNEQFF
CDR3 DNA: TGTGCCAGCTTAGCGGGAGGGCCGAATGAGCAGTTCTTC

D gene: NA
V gene: TRBV29-1
clone size: NA
J gene: TRBJ1-1
CDR3 protein: CSVETGLNTEAFF
CDR3 DNA: TGCAGCGTTGAAACAGGTCTTAACACTGAAGCTTTCTTT

D gene: NA
V gene: TRBV9
clone size: NA
J gene: TRBJ1-2
CDR3 protein: CASSVKGRYGYTF
CDR3 DNA: TGTGCCAGCAGCGTCAAGGGGCGGTATGGCTACACCTTC

D gene: TRBD2
V gene: TRBV4-2
clone size: NA
J gene: TRBJ2-1
CDR3 protein: CASSQDLAVPSNEQFF
CDR3 DNA: TGTGCCAGCAGCCAAGATCTAGCGGTACCGTCCAATGAGCAGTTCTTC

D gene: NA
V gene: TRBV18
clone size: NA
J gene: TRBJ2-5
CDR3 protein: CASSPAAPGRDQETQYF
CDR3 DNA: TGTGCCAGCTCACCCGCCGCGCCAGGCCGTGACCAAGAGACCCAGTACTTC

D gene: TRBD2
V gene: TRBV28
clone size: NA
J gene: TRBJ2-1
CDR3 protein: CASSLGLAEYNEQFF
CDR3 DNA: TGTGCCAGCAGTTTGGGACTAGCGGAATACAATGAGCAGTTCTTC

D gene: NA
V gene: TRBV7-9
clone size: NA
J gene: TRBJ1-5
CDR3 protein: CASRSGPHQPQHF
CDR3 DNA: TGTGCCAGCAGATCGGGTCCTCATCAGCCCCAGCATTTT

D gene: TRBD2
V gene: TRBV14
clone size: NA
J gene: TRBJ2-1
CDR3 protein: CASSQGLAGSGEQFF
CDR3 DNA: TGTGCCAGCAGCCAAGGACTAGCGGGATCCGGGGAGCAGTTCTTC

D gene: TRBD2
V gene: TRBV28
clone size: NA
J gene: TRBJ2-1
CDR3 protein: CASSVYGLAGGLKFF
CDR3 DNA: TGTGCCAGCAGTGTATACGGACTAGCGGGAGGGTTGAAGTTCTTC

D gene: TRBD2
V gene: TRBV9
clone size: few
J gene: TRBJ2-5
CDR3 protein: CASSRLAGGGETQYF
CDR3 DNA: TGTGCCAGCAGCCGACTAGCGGGAGGAGGGGAGACCCAGTACTTC

D gene: NA
V gene: TRBV7-8
clone size: NA
J gene: TRBJ1-5
CDR3 protein: CASSLDTNQPQHF
CDR3 DNA: TGTGCCAGCAGCTTGGACACCAATCAGCCCCAGCATTTT

D gene: NA
V gene: TRBV5-1
clone size: NA
J gene: TRBJ2-1
CDR3 protein: CASSLTLASSYNEQFF
CDR3 DNA: TGCGCCAGCAGCTTGACCCTAGCGAGCTCCTACAATGAGCAGTTCTTC

D gene: NA
V gene: TRBV7-6
clone size: NA
J gene: TRBJ2-2
CDR3 protein: CASSRDTTGELFF
CDR3 DNA: TGTGCCAGCAGCCGGGACACCACCGGGGAGCTGTTTTTT

D gene: NA
V gene: TRBV5-1
clone size: few
J gene: TRBJ2-1
CDR3 protein: CASSLAIGGGHNEQFF
CDR3 DNA: TGCGCCAGCAGCTTGGCCATCGGAGGGGGCCACAATGAGCAGTTCTTC

D gene: NA
V gene: TRBV15
clone size: few
J gene: TRBJ1-1
CDR3 protein: CATSRDRLSTGRTEAFF
CDR3 DNA: TGTGCCACCAGCAGAGATCGGCTTTCGACAGGTAGGACTGAAGCTTTCTTT

D gene: TRBD2
V gene: TRBV5-4
clone size: few
J gene: TRBJ2-5
CDR3 protein: CASSLGLLAGRETQYF
CDR3 DNA: TGTGCCAGCAGCTTGGGGTTGCTAGCGGGTCGAGAGACCCAGTACTTC

D gene: NA
V gene: TRBV10-3
clone size: few
J gene: TRBJ1-5
CDR3 protein: CATRGSNQPQHF
CDR3 DNA: TGTGCCACCCGGGGTAGCAATCAGCCCCAGCATTTT